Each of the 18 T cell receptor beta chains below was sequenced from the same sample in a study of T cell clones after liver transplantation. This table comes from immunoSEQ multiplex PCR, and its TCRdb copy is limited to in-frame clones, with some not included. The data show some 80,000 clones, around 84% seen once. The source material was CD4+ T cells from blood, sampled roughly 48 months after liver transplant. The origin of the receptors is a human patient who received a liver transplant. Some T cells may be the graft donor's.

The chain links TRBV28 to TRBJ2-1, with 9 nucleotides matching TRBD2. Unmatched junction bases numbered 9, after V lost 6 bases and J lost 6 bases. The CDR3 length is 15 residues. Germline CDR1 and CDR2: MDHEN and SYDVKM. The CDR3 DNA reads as TGTGCCAGCAGACGTCTAGCGGGATGGGGCAATGAGCAGTTCTTC. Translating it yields CASRRLAGWGNEQFF.

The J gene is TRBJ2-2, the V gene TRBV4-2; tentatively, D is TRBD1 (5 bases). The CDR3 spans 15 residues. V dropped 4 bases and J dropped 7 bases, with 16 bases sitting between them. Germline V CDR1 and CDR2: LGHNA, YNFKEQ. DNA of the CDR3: TGTGCCAGCAGCCTACAAAGCGACAGTCTCGGGGAGCTGTTTTTT. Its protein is CASSLQSDSLGELFF.

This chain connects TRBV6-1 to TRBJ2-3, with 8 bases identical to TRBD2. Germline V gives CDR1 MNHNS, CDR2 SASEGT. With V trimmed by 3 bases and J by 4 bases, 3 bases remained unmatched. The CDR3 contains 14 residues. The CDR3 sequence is CASSDRGGSDTQYF. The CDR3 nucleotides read TGTGCCAGCAGTGACCGGGGGGGCTCAGATACGCAGTATTTT.

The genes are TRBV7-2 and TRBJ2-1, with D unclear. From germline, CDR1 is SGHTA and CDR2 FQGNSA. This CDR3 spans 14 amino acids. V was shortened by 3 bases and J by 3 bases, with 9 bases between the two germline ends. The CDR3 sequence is CASSFFADYNEQFF. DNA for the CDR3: TGTGCCAGCAGCTTCTTCGCAGACTACAATGAGCAGTTCTTC.

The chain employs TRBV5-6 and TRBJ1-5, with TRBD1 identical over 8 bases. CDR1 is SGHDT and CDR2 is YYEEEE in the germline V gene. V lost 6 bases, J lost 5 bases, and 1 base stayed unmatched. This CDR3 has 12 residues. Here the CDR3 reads CASNRGDQPQHF. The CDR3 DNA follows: TGTGCCAGCAACAGGGGGGATCAGCCCCAGCATTTT.

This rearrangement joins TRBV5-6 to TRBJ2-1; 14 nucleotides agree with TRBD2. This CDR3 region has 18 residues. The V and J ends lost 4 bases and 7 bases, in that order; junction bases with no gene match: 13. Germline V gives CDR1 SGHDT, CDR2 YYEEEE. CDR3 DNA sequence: TGTGCCAGCAGCGCGACTAGCGGGGGGGCCAGTGTTATAAATGAGCAGTTCTTC. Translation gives CASSATSGGASVINEQFF.

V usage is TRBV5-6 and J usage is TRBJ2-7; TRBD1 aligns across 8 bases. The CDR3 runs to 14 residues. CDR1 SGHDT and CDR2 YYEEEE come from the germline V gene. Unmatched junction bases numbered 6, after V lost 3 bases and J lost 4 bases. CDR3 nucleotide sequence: TGTGCCAGCAGCTCGGGACAGGCGTGGTACGAGCAGTACTTC. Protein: CASSSGQAWYEQYF.

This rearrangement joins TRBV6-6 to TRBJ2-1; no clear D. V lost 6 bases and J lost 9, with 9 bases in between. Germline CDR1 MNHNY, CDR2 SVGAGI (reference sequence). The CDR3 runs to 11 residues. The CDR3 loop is CASRESSEQFF. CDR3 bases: TGTGCCAGCAGGGAAAGCAGTGAGCAGTTCTTC.

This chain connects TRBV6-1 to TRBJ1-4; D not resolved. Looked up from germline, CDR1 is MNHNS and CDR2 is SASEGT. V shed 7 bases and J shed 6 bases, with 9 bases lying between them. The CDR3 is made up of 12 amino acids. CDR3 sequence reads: CASTTAYEKLFF. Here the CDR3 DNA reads TGTGCCAGCACAACAGCTTATGAAAAACTGTTTTTT.

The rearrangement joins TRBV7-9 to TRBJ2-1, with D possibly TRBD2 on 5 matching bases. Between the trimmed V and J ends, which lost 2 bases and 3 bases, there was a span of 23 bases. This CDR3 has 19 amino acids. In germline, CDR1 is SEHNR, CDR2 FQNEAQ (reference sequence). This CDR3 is CASSLREVTSFSYYNEQFF. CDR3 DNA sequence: TGTGCCAGCAGCTTAAGAGAAGTTACTAGTTTCTCCTACTACAATGAGCAGTTCTTC.

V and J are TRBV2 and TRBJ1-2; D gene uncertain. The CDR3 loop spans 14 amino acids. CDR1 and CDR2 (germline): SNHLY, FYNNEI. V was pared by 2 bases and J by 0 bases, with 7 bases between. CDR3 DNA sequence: TGTGCCAGCAGTGAAAGGGCAGCTAACTATGGCTACACCTTC. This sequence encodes CASSERAANYGYTF.

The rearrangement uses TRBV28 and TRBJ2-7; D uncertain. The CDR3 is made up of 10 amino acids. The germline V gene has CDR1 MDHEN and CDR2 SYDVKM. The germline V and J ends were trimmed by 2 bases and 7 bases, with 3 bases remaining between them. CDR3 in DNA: TGTGCCAGCAGTTTACGAGAGCAGTACTTC. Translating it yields CASSLREQYF.

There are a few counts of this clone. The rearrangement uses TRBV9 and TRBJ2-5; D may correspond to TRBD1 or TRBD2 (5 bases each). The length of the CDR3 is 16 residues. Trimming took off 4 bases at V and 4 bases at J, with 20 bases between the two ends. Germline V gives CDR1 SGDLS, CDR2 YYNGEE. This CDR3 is CASSPPPGRRGETQYF. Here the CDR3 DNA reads TGTGCCAGCAGCCCTCCCCCGGGACGCCGAGGAGAGACCCAGTACTTC.

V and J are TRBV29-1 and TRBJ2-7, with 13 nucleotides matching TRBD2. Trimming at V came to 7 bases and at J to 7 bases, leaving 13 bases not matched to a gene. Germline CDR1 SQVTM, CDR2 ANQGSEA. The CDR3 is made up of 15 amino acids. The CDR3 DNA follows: TGCAGCGCCCGGGGCCCACTAGCGGGAGGGCATGAGCAGTACTTC. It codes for CSARGPLAGGHEQYF.

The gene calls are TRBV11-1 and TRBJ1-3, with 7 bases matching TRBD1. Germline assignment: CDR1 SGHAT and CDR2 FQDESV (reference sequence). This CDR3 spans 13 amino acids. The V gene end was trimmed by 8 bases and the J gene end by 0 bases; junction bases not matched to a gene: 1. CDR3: CASAGGSGNTIYF. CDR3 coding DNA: TGTGCCAGCGCAGGGGGCTCTGGAAACACCATATATTTT.

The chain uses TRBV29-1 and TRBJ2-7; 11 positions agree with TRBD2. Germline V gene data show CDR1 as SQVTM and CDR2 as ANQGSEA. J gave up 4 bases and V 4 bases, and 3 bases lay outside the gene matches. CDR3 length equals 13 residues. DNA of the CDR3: TGCAGCGTTGCGACTAGCGGGATTTACGAGCAGTACTTC. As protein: CSVATSGIYEQYF.

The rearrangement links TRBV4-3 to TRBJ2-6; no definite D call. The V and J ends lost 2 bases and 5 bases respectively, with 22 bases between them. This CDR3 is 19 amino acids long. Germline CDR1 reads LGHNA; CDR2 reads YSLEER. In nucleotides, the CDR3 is TGCGCCAGCAGCCAACCCCGTACTCACCGGAGCTCAAGGGCCAACGTCCTGACTTTC. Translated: CASSQPRTHRSSRANVLTF.

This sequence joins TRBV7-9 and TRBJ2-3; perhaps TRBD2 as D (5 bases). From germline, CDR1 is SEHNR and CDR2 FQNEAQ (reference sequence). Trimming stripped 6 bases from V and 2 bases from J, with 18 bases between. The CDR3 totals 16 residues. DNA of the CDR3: TGTGCCAGCAGTTCCCCAGGTAGCGCAAACACAGATACGCAGTATTTT. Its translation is CASSSPGSANTDTQYF.